Listed here is a single T cell receptor beta chain. The sample is drawn from a study of a mutant IDH1 vaccine in newly diagnosed glioma. Study as a whole: Patients' prior therapy spanned radiotherapy, temozolomide, or both; most underwent both.

V gave up 1 base and J gave up 10 bases; unmatched junction bases: 3. The length of the CDR3 is 13 residues. In germline, CDR1 is SGHRS, CDR2 YFSETQ. Sequencing was performed with immunoSEQ multiplex PCR; in TCRdb, only in-frame clones are kept and a portion is missing. In the table there are about 88,000 clones, approximately 80% of which are singletons. Time point: baseline, week 1 (first vaccination visit). Treatment denoted: pre-vaccination baseline after standard-of-care therapy. This sample comprised PBMCs, obtained from a glioma patient treated with radiotherapy, temozolomide or both. The genes are TRBV5-1 and TRBJ1-4; 8 nucleotides agree with TRBD1. The sequence came from a man in his forties with glioma. Some clones in this sample may be carry-over from other donors' samples. CDR3 sequence reads: CASSLSGGVKLFF. The CDR3 nucleotides are TGCGCCAGCAGCTTGTCAGGGGGCGTAAAACTGTTTTTT.